This T cell receptor (beta chain) is from a study of T-cell memory formation after mild COVID-19 (dated by TCRdb to about 2021). Some background on the complete study: TCR sequence clusters from the two donors were largely donor specific. Longitudinal TCRalpha and TCRbeta repertoire sequencing tracked T-cell clones expanding and contracting after mild COVID-19 in a couple of donors. Two young, previously healthy adult volunteers, one female and one male, were included in the cohort. Results and caveats for the whole study, not just this receptor: Clones that contracted from day 15 to 85 showed balanced CD4/CD8 phenotypes, whereas a second wave of clones that expanded from day 15 to 37 leaned towards CD4+. SARS-CoV-2 specificity of the second-wave clones peaking on day 37 was not confirmed. Only two mild cases were covered by the study, and larger cohorts that include severe cases with pre-infection samples were considered necessary. Some responding clones were detected in pre-infection memory, which suggested that pre-existing cross-reactive memory T cells had joined the SARS-CoV-2 response. Contracting CD4+ clones appeared mostly in the CM and EM memory subsets, whereas CD8+ clones were enriched in EMRA.

Ficoll-Paque density gradient centrifugation was the method used to isolate PBMCs. The run used an Illumina NovaSeq 6000. cDNA libraries for TCRalpha and TCRbeta were prepared by 5'RACE using constant-segment primers, with sample barcodes and unique molecular identifiers added. Trizol reagent was used to extract RNA from every sample. Libraries were amplified in two PCR steps, with a second sample barcode and Illumina TruSeq adapters added in the second step. Libraries were sequenced on an Illumina NovaSeq with 2 x 150 bp paired-end reads. The study's processing was this. With migec v1.2.7, reads were demultiplexed and then collapsed into UMI-guided consensus sequences. With mixcr v2.1.11, UMI consensuses were aligned to TRA and TRB V and J templates and assembled into clonotypes. A clonotype was counted as expanded or contracted only when both edgeR and NoisET called the clonotype significant, with the noise models trained on biological replicates. edgeR calls used a false discovery rate-adjusted p below 0.01 and a log2 fold-change threshold of 1. PCA with hierarchical clustering of max-normalized trajectories of the 1000 most abundant clonotypes was used as exploratory dynamics analysis. Separately sequenced CD4+ and CD8+ repertoires were used to assign a CD4 or CD8 phenotype to each responding clone. Starting from the raw public reads, TCRdb applied fastp trimming at Q25, assembled clones with MiXCR and retained in-frame beta chains. Every distinct CDR3 protein forms one entry, paired with its most common genes and DNA. TCRdb's processing, not the authors', yielded these V and J calls. The sample includes about 260,000 distinct CDR3 sequences, with 16% observed a single time. The top ten hold 22% of the sample.

V and J are truncated by 5 bases and 5 bases respectively, leaving an intervening sequence of 7 bases. For CDR1 and CDR2, the germline V gene lists SGHRS and YFSETQ. The CDR3 covers 11 residues, taking in both the cysteine and the phenylalanine. The read is trimmed to its CDR3 DNA, 33 bases read in frame from base 1. This clonotype has at least ten counts. The antigen this receptor binds is unknown. Base qualities are missing; no much larger clone stands one base away. The V gene is TRBV5-1 and the J gene is TRBJ1-1, with no confidently assigned D gene. This clonotype originated in a man aged 18 to 30 who had mild COVID-19 (a few samples of this study predate the infection). The sample titles of this study are shuffled in the database, so cell type and time point are left out; the donor was told from shared clones. The source material was PBMCs or a T cell subset sorted from them (not recorded which). CDR3 protein: CASRLATEAFF. The DNA sequence is as follows: TGCGCCAGCAGGCTAGCTACTGAAGCTTTCTTT. Supplemented by the reference TRBV5-1 and TRBJ1-1 proteins around the CDR3, the complete variable domain is KAGVTQTPRYLIKTRGQQVTLSCSPISGHRSVSWYQQTPGQGLQFLFEYFSETQRNKGNFPGRFSGRQFSNSRSEMNVSTLELGDSALYLCASRLATEAFFGQGTRLTVV.